A selection of T cell receptor beta chains follows, all from one sample in a study of cytomegalovirus exposure and HLA in healthy donors. TCRdb's table, derived via immunoSEQ multiplex PCR, lists solely in-frame clones and lacks some. The data contain 200,000 or so clones, 82% of them singletons. The sequenced material came from PBMCs. The receptors were sampled from a woman in her forties in good health and CMV-seronegative. The CDR3 runs from the conserved cysteine through the conserved F or W. Each record gives: clone size, J gene, D gene, V gene, CDR3 protein, CDR3 DNA. The D gene is left open where the match is weak. Expanded clones get a size class; other rows say once, few or many, or leave the size out.

clone size: -
J gene: TRBJ2-1
D gene: TRBD2
V gene: TRBV4-1
CDR3 protein: CASSQGLPSGILNEQFF
CDR3 DNA: TGCGCCAGCAGCCAAGGGCTGCCTAGCGGGATTTTAAATGAGCAGTTCTTC

clone size: -
J gene: TRBJ2-3
D gene: TRBD2
V gene: TRBV5-6
CDR3 protein: CASSLGGGITDTQYF
CDR3 DNA: TGTGCCAGCAGCTTGGGCGGGGGGATCACAGATACGCAGTATTTT

clone size: -
J gene: TRBJ1-6
D gene: -
V gene: TRBV7-8
CDR3 protein: CASSGPGTYNSPLHF
CDR3 DNA: TGTGCCAGCAGCGGCCCCGGGACTTATAATTCACCCCTCCACTTT

clone size: -
J gene: TRBJ2-3
D gene: TRBD2
V gene: TRBV19
CDR3 protein: CASSRLAGATDTQYF
CDR3 DNA: TGTGCCAGTAGCAGACTAGCGGGGGCCACAGATACGCAGTATTTT

clone size: -
J gene: TRBJ2-1
D gene: -
V gene: TRBV9
CDR3 protein: CASSVADSRQSEQFF
CDR3 DNA: TGTGCCAGCAGCGTAGCGGATTCTAGGCAAAGTGAGCAGTTCTTC

clone size: few
J gene: TRBJ2-7
D gene: TRBD1
V gene: TRBV14
CDR3 protein: CASSQDPRTGGPYEQYF
CDR3 DNA: TGTGCCAGCAGCCAAGATCCGAGGACAGGGGGCCCCTACGAGCAGTACTTC

clone size: -
J gene: TRBJ2-7
D gene: -
V gene: TRBV27
CDR3 protein: CASSVGGMAYEQYF
CDR3 DNA: TGTGCCAGCAGTGTGGGCGGGATGGCCTACGAGCAGTACTTC

clone size: -
J gene: TRBJ1-2
D gene: TRBD1
V gene: TRBV27
CDR3 protein: CASSSTLWTGVSCHYTF
CDR3 DNA: TGTGCCAGCAGTTCCACCCTTTGGACAGGAGTAAGCTGTCACTACACCTTC

clone size: -
J gene: TRBJ2-7
D gene: -
V gene: TRBV10-1
CDR3 protein: CASSESPGSYEQYF
CDR3 DNA: TGCGCCAGCAGTGAGTCGCCAGGATCCTACGAGCAGTACTTC

clone size: -
J gene: TRBJ2-5
D gene: TRBD2
V gene: TRBV25-1
CDR3 protein: CASSELQRELYF
CDR3 DNA: TGTGCCAGCAGTGAATTACAGCGGGAGTTGTACTTC

clone size: once
J gene: TRBJ2-5
D gene: TRBD2
V gene: TRBV12-5
CDR3 protein: CASGGIAGGPLKTQYF
CDR3 DNA: TGTGCTAGTGGTGGAATAGCGGGAGGGCCTTTAAAGACCCAGTACTTC

clone size: -
J gene: TRBJ2-7
D gene: -
V gene: TRBV2
CDR3 protein: CFFKQKAAYEQYF
CDR3 DNA: TGTTTTTTCAAGCAGAAGGCGGCATACGAGCAGTACTTC

clone size: -
J gene: TRBJ2-7
D gene: TRBD2
V gene: TRBV27
CDR3 protein: CASGLAGGATYEQYF
CDR3 DNA: TGTGCCAGCGGTTTAGCGGGAGGGGCGACCTACGAGCAGTACTTC

clone size: -
J gene: TRBJ1-4
D gene: -
V gene: TRBV2
CDR3 protein: CASSERRLNEKLFF
CDR3 DNA: TGTGCCAGCAGTGAACGGAGGCTTAATGAAAAACTGTTTTTT

clone size: -
J gene: TRBJ2-5
D gene: TRBD2
V gene: TRBV19
CDR3 protein: CASSPGTSWRETQYF
CDR3 DNA: TGTGCCAGTTCTCCCGGGACTAGCTGGCGGGAGACCCAGTACTTC

clone size: -
J gene: TRBJ2-3
D gene: -
V gene: TRBV5-1
CDR3 protein: CASRLRASGTDTQYF
CDR3 DNA: TGCGCCAGCAGATTAAGGGCTAGCGGCACAGATACGCAGTATTTT

clone size: -
J gene: TRBJ2-5
D gene: -
V gene: TRBV28
CDR3 protein: CASSWNFAGQWETQYF
CDR3 DNA: TGTGCCAGCAGTTGGAATTTCGCGGGACAGTGGGAGACCCAGTACTTC

clone size: -
J gene: TRBJ1-4
D gene: -
V gene: TRBV28
CDR3 protein: CASSLANMGGGKLFF
CDR3 DNA: TGTGCCAGCAGTTTAGCAAATATGGGGGGAGGAAAACTGTTTTTT

clone size: -
J gene: TRBJ1-5
D gene: -
V gene: TRBV18
CDR3 protein: CASSPLGGNQPQHF
CDR3 DNA: TGTGCCAGCTCACCATTGGGCGGCAATCAGCCCCAGCATTTT

clone size: -
J gene: TRBJ2-1
D gene: -
V gene: TRBV2
CDR3 protein: CASSLGVAYNEQFF
CDR3 DNA: TGTGCCAGCAGTCTAGGGGTTGCCTACAATGAGCAGTTCTTC

clone size: -
J gene: TRBJ2-2
D gene: -
V gene: TRBV6-4
CDR3 protein: CASSPQNTGELFF
CDR3 DNA: TGTGCCAGCTCCCCCCAGAACACCGGGGAGCTGTTTTTT

clone size: -
J gene: TRBJ1-2
D gene: TRBD1
V gene: TRBV6-6
CDR3 protein: CASRGTALYGYTF
CDR3 DNA: TGTGCCAGTCGCGGGACAGCACTTTATGGCTACACCTTC

clone size: -
J gene: TRBJ1-2
D gene: TRBD1
V gene: TRBV15
CDR3 protein: CATSRDSVREGAANYGYTF
CDR3 DNA: TGTGCCACCAGCAGAGATTCGGTGCGGGAGGGGGCGGCTAACTATGGCTACACCTTC

clone size: -
J gene: TRBJ2-3
D gene: TRBD1
V gene: TRBV10-3
CDR3 protein: CAISEWGQISTDTQYF
CDR3 DNA: TGTGCCATCAGTGAGTGGGGACAGATCAGCACAGATACGCAGTATTTT

clone size: once
J gene: TRBJ1-1
D gene: -
V gene: TRBV5-1
CDR3 protein: CASSLEGVTGTEAFF
CDR3 DNA: TGCGCCAGCAGCTTGGAGGGGGTGACGGGCACTGAAGCTTTCTTT

clone size: -
J gene: TRBJ2-3
D gene: TRBD1
V gene: TRBV28
CDR3 protein: CASPPGQGWFYADTQYF
CDR3 DNA: TGTGCCAGTCCTCCGGGACAGGGATGGTTTTATGCAGATACGCAGTATTTT

clone size: -
J gene: TRBJ2-7
D gene: TRBD2
V gene: TRBV7-2
CDR3 protein: CASSLRTSGSYEQYF
CDR3 DNA: TGTGCCAGCAGCTTAAGGACTAGCGGTTCCTACGAGCAGTACTTC

clone size: few
J gene: TRBJ2-7
D gene: TRBD2
V gene: TRBV6-5
CDR3 protein: CASSSRFSGVLQQYF
CDR3 DNA: TGTGCCAGCAGTTCCCGTTTTAGCGGGGTTCTCCAGCAGTACTTC

clone size: few
J gene: TRBJ2-7
D gene: -
V gene: TRBV30
CDR3 protein: CAWSDRIRTYEQYF
CDR3 DNA: TGTGCCTGGAGTGACAGGATCCGGACCTACGAGCAGTACTTC

clone size: -
J gene: TRBJ1-5
D gene: -
V gene: TRBV28
CDR3 protein: CASTPVFARANQPQHF
CDR3 DNA: TGTGCCAGCACCCCTGTATTCGCCAGGGCAAATCAGCCCCAGCATTTT

clone size: few
J gene: TRBJ2-2
D gene: -
V gene: TRBV4-1
CDR3 protein: CASSHLDTARTGELFF
CDR3 DNA: TGCGCCAGCAGCCATCTTGACACCGCCCGGACCGGGGAGCTGTTTTTT

clone size: -
J gene: TRBJ1-1
D gene: -
V gene: TRBV5-1
CDR3 protein: CASSLAIWRGALAMNTEAFF
CDR3 DNA: TGCGCCAGCAGCTTGGCCATCTGGCGGGGGGCTTTAGCCATGAACACTGAAGCTTTCTTT

clone size: -
J gene: TRBJ2-1
D gene: -
V gene: TRBV7-9
CDR3 protein: CASRVSLQEQFF
CDR3 DNA: TGTGCCAGTCGGGTGTCCTTACAAGAGCAGTTCTTC

clone size: -
J gene: TRBJ2-2
D gene: TRBD1
V gene: TRBV2
CDR3 protein: CASSRTRDRGMAGSTGELFF
CDR3 DNA: TGTGCCAGCAGCCGCACCAGGGACAGGGGAATGGCTGGTAGCACCGGGGAGCTGTTTTTT

clone size: -
J gene: TRBJ1-1
D gene: -
V gene: TRBV7-7
CDR3 protein: CASSQTENTEAFF
CDR3 DNA: TGTGCCAGCAGCCAGACAGAGAACACTGAAGCTTTCTTT

clone size: many
J gene: TRBJ2-3
D gene: -
V gene: TRBV6-4
CDR3 protein: CASSDSGSSGTDTQYF
CDR3 DNA: TGTGCCAGCAGTGACTCGGGGAGTTCCGGCACAGATACGCAGTATTTT

clone size: few
J gene: TRBJ1-5
D gene: TRBD1
V gene: TRBV30
CDR3 protein: CAWRGQGDNQPQHF
CDR3 DNA: TGTGCCTGGAGAGGACAGGGTGACAATCAGCCCCAGCATTTT

clone size: -
J gene: TRBJ2-1
D gene: TRBD2
V gene: TRBV7-6
CDR3 protein: CASSPSGSLDNEQFF
CDR3 DNA: TGTGCCAGCAGCCCTAGCGGGAGCCTCGACAATGAGCAGTTCTTC

clone size: -
J gene: TRBJ2-1
D gene: TRBD1
V gene: TRBV19
CDR3 protein: CASSIDRGNEQFF
CDR3 DNA: TGTGCCAGTAGCATCGACAGGGGGAATGAGCAGTTCTTC

clone size: -
J gene: TRBJ2-1
D gene: TRBD2
V gene: TRBV28
CDR3 protein: CASSFWGLAQTLGRTYNEQFF
CDR3 DNA: TGTGCCAGCAGTTTTTGGGGACTAGCGCAGACCCTAGGGAGGACCTACAATGAGCAGTTCTTC

clone size: -
J gene: TRBJ2-7
D gene: -
V gene: TRBV7-9
CDR3 protein: CASSPQGLTYEQYF
CDR3 DNA: TGTGCCAGCAGCCCCCAAGGACTGACCTACGAGCAGTACTTC

clone size: -
J gene: TRBJ1-4
D gene: -
V gene: TRBV19
CDR3 protein: CASSKKTPWGFTNEKLFF
CDR3 DNA: TGTGCCAGTAGTAAGAAAACCCCCTGGGGCTTCACTAATGAAAAACTGTTTTTT

clone size: -
J gene: TRBJ2-7
D gene: TRBD2
V gene: TRBV5-1
CDR3 protein: CASSWTSGKAYEQYF
CDR3 DNA: TGCGCCAGCAGCTGGACTAGCGGGAAGGCCTACGAGCAGTACTTC

clone size: -
J gene: TRBJ2-1
D gene: TRBD2
V gene: TRBV11-2
CDR3 protein: CASSLDTASGSYNEQFF
CDR3 DNA: TGTGCCAGCAGCTTAGATACGGCTAGCGGTTCCTACAATGAGCAGTTCTTC

clone size: -
J gene: TRBJ2-7
D gene: -
V gene: TRBV10-3
CDR3 protein: CAISDDRYEQYF
CDR3 DNA: TGTGCCATCAGTGATGACAGGTACGAGCAGTACTTC

clone size: -
J gene: TRBJ1-2
D gene: -
V gene: TRBV2
CDR3 protein: CASSEGRPVGYTF
CDR3 DNA: TGTGCCAGCAGTGAGGGCAGGCCCGTTGGCTACACCTTC

clone size: -
J gene: TRBJ2-1
D gene: -
V gene: TRBV4-2
CDR3 protein: CASSQVEAGTGRHEQFF
CDR3 DNA: TGTGCCAGCAGCCAAGTCGAGGCCGGGACTGGACGCCATGAGCAGTTCTTC

clone size: once
J gene: TRBJ1-1
D gene: -
V gene: TRBV28
CDR3 protein: CASHGQTARDTEAFF
CDR3 DNA: TGTGCCAGCCACGGACAGACTGCAAGGGACACTGAAGCTTTCTTT

clone size: -
J gene: TRBJ2-2
D gene: TRBD2
V gene: TRBV4-2
CDR3 protein: CASSTGTSAAGELFF
CDR3 DNA: TGTGCCAGCAGTACCGGGACTAGCGCTGCCGGGGAGCTGTTTTTT

clone size: -
J gene: TRBJ1-1
D gene: -
V gene: TRBV6-1
CDR3 protein: CASRDRSNTEAFF
CDR3 DNA: TGTGCCAGCAGAGACAGATCTAACACTGAAGCTTTCTTT

clone size: -
J gene: TRBJ2-1
D gene: TRBD1
V gene: TRBV19
CDR3 protein: CASSTQGDADNEQFF
CDR3 DNA: TGTGCCAGTAGTACTCAGGGGGATGCGGACAATGAGCAGTTCTTC

clone size: -
J gene: TRBJ1-1
D gene: -
V gene: TRBV19
CDR3 protein: CASKQGNTEAFF
CDR3 DNA: TGTGCCAGTAAACAGGGGAACACTGAAGCTTTCTTT

clone size: -
J gene: TRBJ2-5
D gene: -
V gene: TRBV27
CDR3 protein: CASSLLGGAQETQYF
CDR3 DNA: TGTGCCAGCAGTCTCCTGGGGGGTGCGCAAGAGACCCAGTACTTC

clone size: -
J gene: TRBJ2-1
D gene: TRBD2
V gene: TRBV29-1
CDR3 protein: CSAEGTSGSYNEQFF
CDR3 DNA: TGCAGCGCGGAGGGGACTAGCGGGAGCTACAATGAGCAGTTCTTC

clone size: once
J gene: TRBJ1-2
D gene: -
V gene: TRBV13
CDR3 protein: CASSSDLERGYGYTF
CDR3 DNA: TGTGCCAGCAGCTCGGACCTGGAACGGGGTTATGGCTACACCTTC

clone size: -
J gene: TRBJ1-2
D gene: -
V gene: TRBV19
CDR3 protein: CASSPGSYGYTF
CDR3 DNA: TGTGCCAGTAGTCCCGGGTCCTATGGCTACACCTTC

clone size: -
J gene: TRBJ2-1
D gene: TRBD2
V gene: TRBV27
CDR3 protein: CASSRQTSGMPVEQFF
CDR3 DNA: TGTGCCAGCAGTAGACAAACTAGCGGGATGCCCGTTGAGCAGTTCTTC

clone size: few
J gene: TRBJ2-7
D gene: TRBD1
V gene: TRBV10-3
CDR3 protein: CATKGQGVLYEQYF
CDR3 DNA: TGTGCCACCAAAGGGCAGGGGGTACTTTACGAGCAGTACTTC

clone size: -
J gene: TRBJ2-7
D gene: -
V gene: TRBV27
CDR3 protein: CASSQETDYEQYF
CDR3 DNA: TGTGCCAGCAGCCAGGAGACAGACTACGAGCAGTACTTC

clone size: -
J gene: TRBJ2-7
D gene: TRBD2
V gene: TRBV27
CDR3 protein: CASSPSGSPRHEQYF
CDR3 DNA: TGTGCCAGCAGTCCCAGCGGGAGCCCTCGGCACGAGCAGTACTTC